Listed here are 18 T cell receptor beta chains from one sample, sequenced in a study of Graves' ophthalmopathy and Graves' hyperthyroidism. Amplification of TCR beta CDR3 regions used RNA transcripts. The library came from an HTBI-primed first-round RT-PCR and a second-round multiplex PCR. TCRdb ran MiXCR on the multiplex PCR reads and lists one entry per CDR3 protein. The sample lists about 220,000 distinct CDR3 sequences, roughly 21% occurring once. Sequenced sample: peripheral blood. All receptors come from a woman aged 45-60 years with Graves' ophthalmopathy.

This chain uses TRBV28 with TRBJ2-5; TRBD1 agrees at 7 bases. The V gene's germline CDR1 is MDHEN and CDR2 SYDVKM. The CDR3 is 17 amino acids. J was trimmed by 4 bases and V by 5 bases; bases with no gene match: 16. The CDR3 DNA reads TGTGCCAGCAGTCCAAACAAGAAGACAGGGATCAGAGAGACCCAGTACTTC. Translation gives CASSPNKKTGIRETQYF.

This clonotype has a count of ten or more. The J gene is TRBJ1-1, the V gene TRBV6-6; tentative D call: TRBD1 (5 bases). V lost 0 bases, J lost 0 bases, and 14 bases lay in between. The germline CDR1 and CDR2 sequences are MNHNY and SVGAGI (reference sequence). This CDR3 has 17 amino acids. CDR3 amino acids: CASSYSQQGTMNTEAFF. CDR3 nucleotides: TGTGCCAGCAGTTACTCCCAGCAGGGAACCATGAACACTGAAGCTTTCTTT.

This clonotype appeared many times. The gene calls are TRBV5-1 and TRBJ2-4; possibly TRBD2 for D (5 bases). Trimming removed 4 bases at V and 7 bases at J, with 15 bases between. The CDR3 has 14 amino acids. CDR1 and CDR2 (germline): SGHRS, YFSETQ. The CDR3 coding sequence is TGCGCCAGCAGCACGGACGGGGTTGGGAACATTCAGTACTTC. This gives the protein CASSTDGVGNIQYF.

In this sample, this clonotype turned up many times. The rearrangement uses TRBV20-1 and TRBJ1-5; D might be TRBD1 (6 bases). Germline CDR1 reads DFQATT; CDR2 reads SNEGSKA (reference sequence). Trimming shortened V by 3 bases and J by 4 bases, and 16 bases separated the two germline ends. This CDR3 has 15 amino acids. CDR3 sequence reads: CSARARGGLNQPQHF. Written as DNA, the CDR3 is TGCAGTGCTAGGGCGAGGGGGGGGCTTAATCAGCCCCAGCATTTT.

In this sample, this clonotype turned up many times. The V call is TRBV15, the J call TRBJ1-1, with a weak D call TRBD1 (5 bases). Germline V gene lookup returns CDR1 LNHNV and CDR2 YYDKDF (reference sequence). This CDR3 contains 14 residues. V lost 5 bases and J lost 5, with 15 bases in between. CDR3 DNA sequence: TGTGCCACCAGCCTTGGGGGGGAGTGGACTGAAGCTTTCTTT. Encoded protein: CATSLGGEWTEAFF.

This clonotype was seen at least ten times. The J gene is TRBJ2-7, the V gene TRBV29-1; 12 bases line up with TRBD2. The V segment lost 3 bases and the J segment 5 bases; nucleotides outside the gene matches: 8. Looked up from germline, CDR1 is SQVTM and CDR2 is ANQGSEA. CDR3 length equals 15 residues. The CDR3 region is CSVELAGGPRNEQYF. CDR3 nucleotides: TGCAGCGTTGAGCTAGCGGGAGGGCCCAGAAACGAGCAGTACTTC.

The chain has TRBV6-1 and TRBJ2-5; a weak D match, TRBD2 (6 bases). CDR3 length: 15 amino acids. V was clipped by 6 bases and J by 1 base, with 15 bases between them. Germline CDR1 is MNHNS and CDR2 is SASEGT. The CDR3 DNA follows: TGTGCCAGCAGACCGGGACTGACAACCCAAGAGACCCAGTACTTC. Translating gives CASRPGLTTQETQYF.

The gene calls are TRBV18 and TRBJ2-7; a possible D gene is TRBD1 (6 bases). CDR1 is KGHSH, CDR2 LQKENI, per germline. The CDR3 totals 14 residues. V was cut by 6 bases and J by 3 bases, with 15 bases left in between. The CDR3 region is CASSGQNSSYEQYF. In DNA, the CDR3 is TGTGCCAGCTCCGGACAGAACTCAAGCTACGAGCAGTACTTC.

This clonotype was recorded many times. The V call is TRBV5-1, the J call TRBJ1-1, with 7 bases that match TRBD1. CDR1 is SGHRS and CDR2 is YFSETQ in the germline V gene. V was pared by 3 bases and J by 0 bases, with 8 bases of the junction left unmatched. The CDR3 extends over 16 amino acids. The CDR3, as DNA: TGCGCCAGCAGCTCCGGGACAGTAGGAATGAACACTGAAGCTTTCTTT. It codes for CASSSGTVGMNTEAFF.

This clonotype came up many times. The genes are TRBV27 and TRBJ2-7, with TRBD2 matching 9 bases. V was pared by 5 bases and J by 5 bases, with 7 bases of the junction left unmatched. From germline, CDR1 is MNHEY and CDR2 SMNVEV (reference sequence). This CDR3 has 14 amino acids. CDR3 loop: CASSGLAGRDEQYF. The CDR3 DNA follows: TGTGCCAGCAGTGGTCTAGCGGGAAGGGACGAGCAGTACTTC.

The rearrangement links TRBV10-3 to TRBJ2-7; TRBD1 is a possible D gene (5 bases). CDR3 length: 15 residues. The germline gives CDR1 ENHRY, CDR2 SYGVKD. Trimming pared 11 bases from V and 7 bases from J, leaving 27 bases between. CDR3 in DNA: TGTGCCTCTTGTCGGGCCCAGGGTGGTGGTGGGGAGCAGTACTTC. Translating it yields CASCRAQGGGGEQYF.

This rearrangement joins TRBV29-1 to TRBJ2-7; D remains unclear. With 5 bases removed from V and 0 bases from J, the gap between germline ends came to 8 bases. Looked up from germline, CDR1 is SQVTM and CDR2 is ANQGSEA. The CDR3 loop spans 12 amino acids. The CDR3 coding sequence is TGCAGCGTTCGCAGTTCCTCCTACGAGCAGTACTTC. It codes for CSVRSSSYEQYF.

Ten or more counts support this clonotype. The CDR3 sequence: CASSESPGPRETQYF. The CDR3 DNA is TGTGCCAGCAGTGAATCCCCTGGCCCGCGCGAGACCCAGTACTTC. This sequence joins TRBV6-1 and TRBJ2-5; D remains ambiguous. The germline V and J ends were trimmed by 2 bases and 5 bases, with 15 bases remaining between them. The CDR3 sequence is 15 residues long. Per germline, CDR1 MNHNS and CDR2 SASEGT.

At least ten counts were recorded for this clonotype. The chain joins TRBV20-1 to TRBJ2-7, with D tentatively TRBD1 (6 bases). V was cut by 5 bases and J by 4 bases, with 9 bases left in between. This CDR3 contains 11 residues. Germline CDR1 is DFQATT and CDR2 is SNEGSKA (reference sequence). The CDR3 coding sequence is TGCAGTGCTGCGGACAGATACGAGCAGTACTTC. Amino acids: CSAADRYEQYF.

Remarks on this clonotype: A much larger clone sits a single nucleotide away, making a read error possible. The rearrangement links TRBV20-1 to TRBJ1-1; the match to TRBD1 covers 7 bases. The CDR3 length is 15 residues. V lost 0 bases and J lost 6; bases outside the gene matches: 10. The germline V gene encodes CDR1 DFQATT and CDR2 SNEGSKA (reference sequence). The CDR3 is CSARDPPGGYAEAFF. DNA of the CDR3: TGCAGTGCTAGAGACCCTCCAGGGGGTTACGCTGAAGCTTTCTTT.

There are many counts of this clonotype. The rearrangement links TRBV20-1 to TRBJ2-6; perhaps TRBD1 as D (6 bases). V lost 6 bases, J lost 0 bases, and 9 bases lay in between. This CDR3 has 14 amino acids. Germline assignment: CDR1 DFQATT and CDR2 SNEGSKA (reference sequence). In nucleotides, the CDR3 is TGCAGTGCCTGGACAGACTCTGGGGCCAACGTCCTGACTTTC. Its translation: CSAWTDSGANVLTF.

A word on this clonotype: The junction departs from germline at one end; a sequencing error may be responsible. The chain joins TRBV28 to TRBJ1-2; D ambiguous. There are 12 residues in the CDR3. CDR1 is MDHEN, CDR2 SYDVKM, per germline. In DNA, the CDR3 is TGTGCCAGTCTGAACCTGGGCTATGACTACACCTTC. Protein product: CASLNLGYDYTF.

In its sample, this clonotype was seen a few times. This chain connects TRBV5-4 to TRBJ2-5; either TRBD1 or TRBD2 may fit D (7 bases each). V was clipped by 3 bases and J by 2 bases, with 14 bases between them. Germline V lookup: CDR1 SGHNT, CDR2 YYREEE (reference sequence). The CDR3 runs to 15 residues. CDR3 protein: CASSWGGQRQETQYF. CDR3 DNA sequence: TGTGCCAGCAGCTGGGGGGGACAGCGACAAGAGACCCAGTACTTC. Using reference TRBV5-4 and TRBJ2-5 for the parts outside the CDR3, the full variable domain is ETGVTQSPTHLIKTRGQQVTLRCSSQSGHNTVSWYQQALGQGPQFIFQYYREEENGRGNFPPRFSGLQFPNYSSELNVNALELDDSALYLCASSWGGQRQETQYFGPGTRLLVL.